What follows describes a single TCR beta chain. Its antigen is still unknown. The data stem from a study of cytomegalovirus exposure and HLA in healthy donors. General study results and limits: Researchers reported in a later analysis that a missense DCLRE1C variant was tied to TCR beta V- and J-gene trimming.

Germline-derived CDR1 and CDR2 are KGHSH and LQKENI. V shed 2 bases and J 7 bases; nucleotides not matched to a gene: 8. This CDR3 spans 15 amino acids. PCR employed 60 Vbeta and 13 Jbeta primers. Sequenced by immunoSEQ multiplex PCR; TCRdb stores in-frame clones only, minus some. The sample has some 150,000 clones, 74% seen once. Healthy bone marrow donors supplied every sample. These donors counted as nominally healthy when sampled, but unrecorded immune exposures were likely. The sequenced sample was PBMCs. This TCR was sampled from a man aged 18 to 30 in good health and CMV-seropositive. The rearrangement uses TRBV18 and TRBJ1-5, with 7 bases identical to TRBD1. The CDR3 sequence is CASSPGTAREQPQHF. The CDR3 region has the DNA TGTGCCAGCTCACCAGGGACAGCGAGGGAGCAGCCCCAGCATTTT.